What follows describes a single TCR beta chain. Its specificity is not known. This sample is part of a study of cytomegalovirus exposure and HLA in healthy donors. The PCR used 60 Vbeta and 13 Jbeta primers. Only in-frame clones appear in the TCRdb table, and some are missing; sequencing was by immunoSEQ multiplex PCR. The sample spans about 130,000 clones; the ten largest clones claim 2% to 2.5%. Whole-study results and caveats: A later analysis revealed that TCR association rates differed between HLA loci, peaking at DRB1 and bottoming out at HLA-C.

The source material was PBMCs. The TCR comes from a man aged 40-49 years in good health and CMV-seronegative.

As DNA, the CDR3 is TGTGCCTGGAGTAAGGGGGCGGGTGTTCAGACCCAGTACTTC. It codes for CAWSKGAGVQTQYF. The chain couples TRBV30 to TRBJ2-5, with 7 bases fitting TRBD1. The CDR3 runs to 14 residues. Looked up from germline, CDR1 is GTSNPN and CDR2 is SVGIG (reference sequence). The V and J ends lost 2 bases and 6 bases, in that order; junction bases with no gene match: 9. The variable domain in full, completed from reference TRBV30 and TRBJ2-5, reads SQTIHQWPATLVQPVGSPLSLECTVEGTSNPNLYWYRQAAGRGLQLLFYSVGIGQISSEVPQNLSASRPQDRQFILSSKKLLLSDSGFYLCAWSKGAGVQTQYFGPGTRLLVL.